This record concerns one TCR beta chain sequence. Before vaccination, two weeks after the third vaccination, and at progression, PBMC were collected. The source of the sample is a study of glioma-infiltrating T cells after dendritic cell vaccination. The CDR3 consists of 13 residues. Germline V gives CDR1 SGHTA, CDR2 FQGTGA. Trimming shortened V by 5 bases and J by 7 bases, and 11 bases separated the two germline ends. Sequenced by immunoSEQ multiplex PCR; TCRdb stores in-frame clones only, minus some. In the table there are more than 100,000 clones, 81% of which are singletons. This material consisted of blood, taken before dendritic cell vaccination. The V call is TRBV7-3, the J call TRBJ2-2; tentative D call: TRBD1 (5 bases). This receptor was obtained from a human donor with glioblastoma. The CDR3 DNA sequence: TGTGCCAGCAGCCCGGTTCAGGGCGGGGAGCTGTTTTTT. Protein sequence: CASSPVQGGELFF. Drawing the rest from reference TRBV7-3 and TRBJ2-2, the complete variable domain is GAGVSQTPSNKVTEKGKYVELRCDPISGHTALYWYRQSLGQGPEFLIYFQGTGAADDSGLPNDRFFAVRPEGSVSTLKIQRTERGDSAVYLCASSPVQGGELFFGEGSRLTVL.